The 28 T cell receptor beta chains listed next were all sequenced from one sample in a study of regulatory T cells in long-lasting Graves disease listed by TCRdb under 2021. The library was made by multiplex PCR. Reads for this sample came from an Illumina HiSeq 4000. TCR beta libraries were built with iRepertoire HTBI primers and Arm-PCR amplification of CDR3 regions. TCRdb trimmed the raw reads at Q25, called clones with MiXCR and kept productive beta chains. Rows are unified per CDR3 protein, each entry keeping the most common DNA and genes. The sample includes about 440,000 distinct CDR3 sequences, with about 16% observed a single time. The top ten hold about a sixth of the sample. The time point label, read with the paper, signifies: newly diagnosed GD, antithyroid drugs for less than 3 months. For both TCR sequencing and RNA sequencing, RNA was extracted from PBMCs in TRIzol. The sample was also linked to a second study, of T cells in Graves' hyperthyroidism and ophthalmopathy.

The sequencing used peripheral blood mononuclear cells (PBMCs), collected at new diagnosis, from a patient treated with antithyroid drugs. The receptor source for this set is a woman between 25 and 40 years old with Graves disease. Donor details come from another sample of the same person, matched by shared clones.

This chain connects TRBV6-2 or TRBV6-3 to TRBJ1-6; the D is unclear. The ends were cut back, 1 base at V and 10 bases at J, with 11 bases in the middle. CDR1 is MNHEY and CDR2 is SVGEGT in the germline V gene. This CDR3 has 14 amino acids. The CDR3 loop reads CASSYWRGESPLHF. As DNA, the CDR3 is TGTGCCAGCAGTTACTGGCGGGGAGAATCACCCCTCCACTTT.

This clonotype came up many times. The chain recombines TRBV7-2 with TRBJ2-3; TRBD1 is a possible D gene (5 bases). The germline CDR1 and CDR2 sequences are SGHTA and FQGNSA. Trimming took off 6 bases at V and 4 bases at J, with 11 bases between the two ends. The CDR3 loop spans 13 amino acids. The CDR3 loop reads CASSNAGPDTQYF. CDR3 DNA sequence: TGTGCCAGCAGTAATGCAGGGCCAGATACGCAGTATTTT.

In its sample, this clonotype was seen many times. This chain uses TRBV28 with TRBJ2-5, with 11 bases identical to TRBD2. The CDR3 is made up of 16 amino acids. The germline CDR1 and CDR2 sequences are MDHEN and SYDVKM. The V and J ends lost 10 bases and 5 bases, in that order; junction bases with no gene match: 15. CDR3 in amino acids: CATHPFSGRARETQYF. In DNA form, the CDR3 reads TGTGCCACTCATCCCTTTAGCGGGAGGGCCCGGGAGACCCAGTACTTC.

The sample holds many counts of this clonotype. The rearrangement joins TRBV20-1 to TRBJ2-7, with a weak D call TRBD2 (6 bases). V was trimmed by 0 bases and J by 3 bases, leaving 18 bases between them. The CDR3 totals 16 residues. The V gene's germline CDR1 is DFQATT and CDR2 SNEGSKA (reference sequence). CDR3 amino acids: CSAREWGAGLHYEQYF. The CDR3 DNA follows: TGCAGTGCTAGAGAGTGGGGCGCGGGACTCCACTACGAGCAGTACTTC.

The rearrangement joins TRBV20-1 to TRBJ2-7; 12 bases map to TRBD2. With 0 bases clipped from V and 0 bases from J, the junction kept 12 bases outside the gene matches. The CDR3 sequence is 19 residues long. Germline lookup yields CDR1 DFQATT and CDR2 SNEGSKA (reference sequence). The CDR3 region is CSARDRMASGRGTSYEQYF. CDR3 DNA sequence: TGCAGTGCTAGAGATCGAATGGCTAGCGGGAGGGGGACCTCCTACGAGCAGTACTTC.

In DNA, the CDR3 is TGTGCCAGCAGCTCCCCCCGGACAGGGGATCAGCCCCAGCATTTT. Its translation: CASSSPRTGDQPQHF. The chain has TRBV11-2 and TRBJ1-5; 9 nucleotides align to TRBD1. The CDR3 is 15 amino acids. Germline CDR1 reads SGHAT; CDR2 reads FQNNGV. V shed 4 bases and J 5 bases; nucleotides not matched to a gene: 6.

In this sample, this clonotype turned up many times. The CDR3 DNA sequence: TGCAGTGCTTCACCTCTAGCGGGAGCGGTGACAGATACGCAGTATTTT. Its protein product is CSASPLAGAVTDTQYF. J is TRBJ2-3 and V is TRBV20-1, with TRBD2 matching 10 bases. The germline CDR1 and CDR2 sequences are DFQATT and SNEGSKA (reference sequence). The CDR3 has 16 residues. V lost 5 bases, J lost 3 bases, and 11 bases stayed unmatched.

Many counts were recorded for this clonotype. The V gene is TRBV6-1, the J gene TRBJ2-3; 11 bases are a match to TRBD2. CDR1 and CDR2 (germline): MNHNS, SASEGT. With V trimmed by 7 bases and J by 5 bases, 14 bases remained unmatched. The CDR3 consists of 17 residues. For the CDR3, the DNA is TGTGCCAGCAACCTCGCGGGAGTAGCGGGAGGGTTAGATACGCAGTATTTT. It yields the protein CASNLAGVAGGLDTQYF.

This clonotype was detected many times. The CDR3 loop is CSARRLEGQLNEQFF. The CDR3 DNA follows: TGCAGTGCTAGAAGACTAGAGGGGCAACTCAATGAGCAGTTCTTC. The chain links TRBV20-1 to TRBJ2-1, with D possibly TRBD2 on 6 matching bases. CDR1 DFQATT and CDR2 SNEGSKA come from the germline V gene (reference sequence). V was trimmed by 2 bases and J by 6 bases, leaving 17 bases between them. The CDR3 is 15 residues long.

This clonotype was recorded at least ten times. The rearrangement links TRBV2 to TRBJ2-1, with unresolved D. V gave up 2 bases and J gave up 7 bases, with 15 bases separating them. CDR1 is SNHLY, CDR2 FYNNEI, per germline. The length of the CDR3 is 15 residues. This CDR3 reads CASSERRIQENEQFF. CDR3 nucleotides: TGTGCCAGCAGTGAACGTCGTATTCAGGAGAATGAGCAGTTCTTC. Full variable domain (outside the CDR3, taken from reference TRBV2 and TRBJ2-1): EPEVTQTPSHQVTQMGQEVILRCVPISNHLYFYWYRQILGQKVEFLVSFYNNEISEKSEIFDDQFSVERPDGSNFTLKIRSTKLEDSAMYFCASSERRIQENEQFFGPGTRLTVL.

There are a few counts of this clonotype. The chain employs TRBV29-1 and TRBJ1-5; D ambiguous. The ends were cut back, 5 bases at V and 11 bases at J, with 13 bases in the middle. Looked up from germline, CDR1 is SQVTM and CDR2 is ANQGSEA. The CDR3 has 11 amino acids. In DNA, the CDR3 is TGCAGCGTTCAACTCGGGAGGTCCCAGCATTTT. Amino acids: CSVQLGRSQHF.

There are many counts of this clonotype. This chain joins TRBV7-9 and TRBJ2-5, with TRBD1 identical over 7 bases. J was trimmed by 0 bases and V by 5 bases; bases with no gene match: 6. Germline values: CDR1 SEHNR, CDR2 FQNEAQ (reference sequence). The CDR3 spans 15 residues. CDR3 sequence reads: CASSQKQGYQETQYF. CDR3 DNA: TGTGCCAGCAGCCAAAAACAGGGGTACCAAGAGACCCAGTACTTC.

The sample holds many counts of this clonotype. This chain uses TRBV5-6 with TRBJ1-1; no clear D. The CDR3 sequence is 15 residues long. V was shortened by 3 bases and J by 2 bases, with 14 bases between the two germline ends. Germline V CDR1 and CDR2: SGHDT, YYEEEE. The CDR3 coding sequence is TGTGCCAGCAGCTCTTTGGCGGGGTTTAACACTGAAGCTTTCTTT. Amino acids: CASSSLAGFNTEAFF.

The J gene is TRBJ1-5, the V gene TRBV28, with D perhaps matching TRBD1 (5 bases). Germline-derived CDR1 and CDR2 are MDHEN and SYDVKM. This CDR3 comprises 15 residues. Trimming took 4 bases from V and 5 from J, leaving 15 bases between them. The CDR3 nucleotides are TGTGCCAGCAGTTCCCCGGTGGGGGGAGATCAGCCCCAGCATTTT. Encoded protein: CASSSPVGGDQPQHF.

Ten or more counts support this clonotype. One end of the junction is discordant with germline, which a read error may explain. This chain joins TRBV5-1 and TRBJ2-2; D unclear. The length of the CDR3 is 16 residues. Germline values: CDR1 SGHRS, CDR2 YFSETQ. The CDR3 DNA reads TGTGCCAGCAGCTTGTTCACGGACGGAGACACCGGGGAGCTGTTTTTT. Translated: CASSLFTDGDTGELFF.

This clonotype was detected ten times or more. The rearrangement joins TRBV7-2 to TRBJ2-2; D gene ambiguous. Per germline, CDR1 SGHTA and CDR2 FQGNSA. Trimming took off 5 bases at V and 6 bases at J, with 13 bases between the two ends. CDR3 length: 14 amino acids. This chain's CDR3 is CASSARDQPGELFF. The CDR3 coding sequence is TGTGCCAGCAGCGCCCGAGACCAGCCCGGGGAGCTGTTTTTT.

Ten or more counts support this clonotype. This chain connects TRBV12-3 or TRBV12-4 to TRBJ1-2; no reliable D call. The CDR3 contains 15 residues. V gave up 5 bases and J gave up 4 bases, with 17 bases separating them. Here the CDR3 DNA reads TGTGCCAGCAGTCACCAGGTCCCAGAAACCTATGGCTACACCTTC. Amino acid sequence: CASSHQVPETYGYTF.

This clonotype turned up a few times. This sequence joins TRBV9 and TRBJ1-3; D not resolved. Deletions cut 0 bases from V and 0 bases from J, with 13 bases between. Germline V CDR1 and CDR2: SGDLS, YYNGEE. The CDR3 is 17 amino acids. As DNA, the CDR3 is TGTGCCAGCAGCGTAGCCGTGGACGCGAGCTCTGGAAACACCATATATTTT. Translation gives CASSVAVDASSGNTIYF.

At least ten counts were recorded for this clonotype. The rearrangement joins TRBV27 to TRBJ2-1; D gene unclear. Germline CDR1 and CDR2: MNHEY and SMNVEV (reference sequence). The CDR3 length is 12 residues. Trimming shortened V by 2 bases and J by 8 bases, and 7 bases separated the two germline ends. Here the CDR3 reads CASSLRYDEQFF. As DNA, the CDR3 is TGTGCCAGCAGTTTACGATACGATGAGCAGTTCTTC.

This clonotype was seen many times. The rearrangement joins TRBV2 to TRBJ2-5, with TRBD2 matching 9 bases. The CDR3 loop spans 14 amino acids. The germline gives CDR1 SNHLY, CDR2 FYNNEI. V was clipped by 7 bases and J by 4 bases; unmatched bases: 7. CDR3 sequence reads: CASIGSGSLETQYF. In DNA, the CDR3 is TGTGCCAGCATCGGTAGCGGGAGCTTAGAGACCCAGTACTTC.

This clonotype was observed at least ten times. The rearrangement joins TRBV30 to TRBJ1-3; 8 positions agree with TRBD1. In germline, CDR1 is GTSNPN, CDR2 SVGIG (reference sequence). J gave up 5 bases and V 1 base, and 4 bases lay outside the gene matches. The CDR3 covers 14 residues. CDR3 in DNA: TGTGCCTGGAGTGATTGGACAGGGCGAAACACCATATATTTT. It specifies CAWSDWTGRNTIYF.

This clonotype was seen a handful of times. This chain uses TRBV29-1 with TRBJ2-1; 8 bases match TRBD2. The V segment lost 6 bases and the J segment 10 bases; nucleotides outside the gene matches: 14. Germline V gene lookup returns CDR1 SQVTM and CDR2 ANQGSEA. The CDR3 runs to 14 residues. CDR3 loop: CSVAASGSAGEQFF. As DNA, the CDR3 is TGCAGCGTGGCGGCTAGCGGGTCCGCCGGCGAGCAGTTCTTC.

This clonotype came up many times. The J gene is TRBJ1-2, the V gene TRBV2, with D perhaps TRBD1 (5 bases). Germline CDR1 SNHLY, CDR2 FYNNEI. The CDR3 runs to 13 residues. V was cut by 6 bases and J by 8 bases, with 16 bases left in between. CDR3 in amino acids: CASREKGAGGYTF. CDR3 bases: TGTGCCAGCAGGGAGAAAGGGGCAGGAGGCTACACCTTC.

The V and J genes are TRBV6-1 and TRBJ2-5; possible D gene TRBD2, 6 bases. CDR1 is MNHNS and CDR2 is SASEGT in the germline V gene. Trimming removed 7 bases from V and 5 bases from J, with 14 bases in between. This CDR3 has 13 residues. The chain's CDR3 is CASTAGITETQYF. The CDR3, as DNA: TGTGCCAGCACCGCGGGAATTACGGAGACCCAGTACTTC.

This clonotype occurred a few times. This chain links TRBV4-2 with TRBJ1-4, with 7 bases that match TRBD1. This CDR3 is built from 16 residues. The V gene end was trimmed by 3 bases and the J gene end by 5 bases; junction bases not matched to a gene: 9. Germline assignment: CDR1 LGHNA and CDR2 YNFKEQ. DNA of the CDR3: TGTGCCAGCAGCCACCAACTCCGGGACAGAAATGAAAAACTGTTTTTT. It is translated as CASSHQLRDRNEKLFF.

The chain recombines TRBV20-1 with TRBJ2-7; TRBD1 matches at 11 bases. V lost 3 bases and J lost 2; bases outside the gene matches: 6. Per the germline V gene, CDR1 is DFQATT and CDR2 is SNEGSKA (reference sequence). The CDR3 contains 15 residues. The CDR3 coding sequence is TGCAGTGCTAGCCTTGGACAGGGGGCCCCCTACGAGCAGTACTTC. Translating it yields CSASLGQGAPYEQYF.

This clonotype was seen repeatedly, ten times or more. V and J are TRBV28 and TRBJ2-2; 7 nucleotides align to TRBD1. This CDR3 has 13 residues. Germline CDR1 reads MDHEN; CDR2 reads SYDVKM. With V trimmed by 4 bases and J by 6 bases, 2 bases remained unmatched. CDR3 in DNA: TGTGCCAGCAGTTCAGGGGGACCCGGGGAGCTGTTTTTT. This codes for CASSSGGPGELFF.

There are many counts of this clonotype. The chain uses TRBV10-3 and TRBJ2-5; D remains ambiguous. Germline CDR1 reads ENHRY; CDR2 reads SYGVKD. V was cut by 9 bases and J by 2 bases, with 16 bases left in between. The CDR3 extends over 14 amino acids. CDR3 in amino acids: CAIGDEAGQETQYF. The CDR3 DNA sequence: TGTGCCATTGGAGATGAGGCCGGGCAAGAGACCCAGTACTTC.